This T cell receptor beta chain was captured by sequencing in a study of T cell responses to AZD1222 COVID-19 vaccine. Study observations and caveats: Reports say nearly half of spike-specific TCRs go after unmutated variant regions. The span of vaccine-associated CD4 TCRs extended across spike, with dominance at 160-218 and 743-854. Repertoire collection took place solely once the T cell response had peaked. Among the donors, most were white British and more were female, and clonal diversity was possibly underestimated.

The data were produced by immunoSEQ multiplex PCR, yet TCRdb's version contains in-frame clones alone and is incomplete. The sample has about 140,000 clones; roughly 92% are singletons. On this clone: Its antigen is undetermined.

The CDR3 loop spans 15 amino acids. The germline CDR1 and CDR2 sequences are LNHDA and SQIVND (reference sequence). V lost 3 bases, J lost 5 bases, and 8 bases stayed unmatched. The clonotype comes from an adult in good health. V usage is TRBV19 and J usage is TRBJ2-3, with 7 bases fitting TRBD1. The source material was peripheral blood, sampled on day 0 of AZD1222 vaccination. CDR3 region: CASSIGQVPLDTQYF. The CDR3 bases are TGTGCCAGTAGTATCGGACAGGTCCCTTTAGATACGCAGTATTTT.